This T cell receptor beta chain was identified during a study of HIV-infected children after antiretroviral therapy interruption. Study at large: Continuous-treatment samples came from weeks 0, 48 and 150.

Germline values: CDR1 DFQATT, CDR2 SNEGSKA (reference sequence). Trimming took 0 bases from V and 0 from J; bases not matched to a gene: 5. The CDR3 has 16 amino acids. In this sample, this clonotype turned up many times. The treatment denotes: PENTA 11 planned treatment interruption arm or continuous ART arm. The TCR library was built from RNA with a 3' RACE protocol and unique molecular identifiers. TCRdb re-analysed the 3' RACE reads in MiXCR, keeping a single row per CDR3 protein. Here the sample spans about 89,000 distinct CDR3 sequences, under 8% being singletons. The sequencing used CD45RA+ CD4+ T cells from PBMCs, pooled from several time points, collected from a donor given antiretroviral therapy, either interrupted or continuous. Subset given: naive CD4+ CD45RA+ CD45RO- T cells. The chain combines TRBV20-1 with TRBJ2-4, with 7 bases fitting TRBD2. The clonotype was recovered from a pool of human donors with HIV. For the CDR3, the DNA is TGCAGTGCTAGAGATGATGCTAGCGGAGCCAAAAACATTCAGTACTTC. It encodes CSARDDASGAKNIQYF.